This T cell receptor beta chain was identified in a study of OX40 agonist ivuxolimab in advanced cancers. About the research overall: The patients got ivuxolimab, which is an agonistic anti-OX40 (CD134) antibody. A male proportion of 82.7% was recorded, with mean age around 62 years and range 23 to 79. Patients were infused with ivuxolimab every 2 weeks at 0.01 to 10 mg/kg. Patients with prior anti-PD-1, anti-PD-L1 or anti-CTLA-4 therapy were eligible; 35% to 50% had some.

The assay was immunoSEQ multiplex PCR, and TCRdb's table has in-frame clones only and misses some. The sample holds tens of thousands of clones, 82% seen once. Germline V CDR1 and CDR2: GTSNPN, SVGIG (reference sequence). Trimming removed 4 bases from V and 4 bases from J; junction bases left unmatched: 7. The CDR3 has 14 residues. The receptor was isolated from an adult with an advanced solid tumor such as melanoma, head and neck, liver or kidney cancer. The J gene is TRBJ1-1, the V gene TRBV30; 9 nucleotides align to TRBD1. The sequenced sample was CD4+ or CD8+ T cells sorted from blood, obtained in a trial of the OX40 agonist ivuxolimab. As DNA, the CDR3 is TGTGCCTGGACTCTTGAGGGACAGGGCACTGAAGCTTTCTTT. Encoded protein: CAWTLEGQGTEAFF.